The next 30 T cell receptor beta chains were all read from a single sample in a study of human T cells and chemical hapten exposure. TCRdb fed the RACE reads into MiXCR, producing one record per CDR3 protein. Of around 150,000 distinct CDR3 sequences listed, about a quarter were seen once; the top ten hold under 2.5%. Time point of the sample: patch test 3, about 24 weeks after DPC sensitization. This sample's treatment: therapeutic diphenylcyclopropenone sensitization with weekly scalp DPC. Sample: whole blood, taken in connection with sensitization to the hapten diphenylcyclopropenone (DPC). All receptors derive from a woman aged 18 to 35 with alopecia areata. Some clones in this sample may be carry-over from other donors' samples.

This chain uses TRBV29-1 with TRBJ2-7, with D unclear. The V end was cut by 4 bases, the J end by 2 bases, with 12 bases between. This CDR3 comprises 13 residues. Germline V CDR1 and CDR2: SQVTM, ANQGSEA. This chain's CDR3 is CSVGELSPYEQYF. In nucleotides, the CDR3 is TGCAGCGTTGGGGAATTGAGCCCCTACGAGCAGTACTTC.

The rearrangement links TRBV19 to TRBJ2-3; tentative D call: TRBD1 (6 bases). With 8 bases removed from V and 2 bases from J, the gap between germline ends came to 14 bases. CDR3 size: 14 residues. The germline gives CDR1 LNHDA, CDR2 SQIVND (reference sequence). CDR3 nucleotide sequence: TGTGCCAGTTCGTCAGGGGACGACACAGATACGCAGTATTTT. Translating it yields CASSSGDDTDTQYF.

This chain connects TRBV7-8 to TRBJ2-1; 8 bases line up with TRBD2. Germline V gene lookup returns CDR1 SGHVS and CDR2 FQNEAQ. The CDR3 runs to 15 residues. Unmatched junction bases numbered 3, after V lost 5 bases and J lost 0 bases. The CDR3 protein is CASSGSGASYNEQFF. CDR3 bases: TGTGCCAGCAGCGGTAGCGGGGCCTCCTACAATGAGCAGTTCTTC.

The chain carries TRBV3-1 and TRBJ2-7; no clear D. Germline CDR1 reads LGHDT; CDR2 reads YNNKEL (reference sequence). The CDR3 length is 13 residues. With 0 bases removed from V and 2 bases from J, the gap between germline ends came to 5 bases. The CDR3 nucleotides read TGTGCCAGCAGCCAAGATGTCACCTACGAGCAGTACTTC. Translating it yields CASSQDVTYEQYF.

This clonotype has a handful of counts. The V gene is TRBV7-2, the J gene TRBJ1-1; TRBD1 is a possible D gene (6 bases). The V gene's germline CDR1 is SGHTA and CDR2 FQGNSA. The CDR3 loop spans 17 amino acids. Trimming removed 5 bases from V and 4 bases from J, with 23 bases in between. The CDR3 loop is CASSQGPQGIGPTEAFF. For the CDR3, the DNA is TGTGCCAGCAGCCAAGGGCCGCAGGGGATAGGTCCCACTGAAGCTTTCTTT.

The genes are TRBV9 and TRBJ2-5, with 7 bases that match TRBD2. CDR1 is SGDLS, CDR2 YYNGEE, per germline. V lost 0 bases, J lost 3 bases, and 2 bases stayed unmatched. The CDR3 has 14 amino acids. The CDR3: CASSVALAEETQYF. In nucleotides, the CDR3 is TGTGCCAGCAGCGTAGCCCTAGCGGAAGAGACCCAGTACTTC.

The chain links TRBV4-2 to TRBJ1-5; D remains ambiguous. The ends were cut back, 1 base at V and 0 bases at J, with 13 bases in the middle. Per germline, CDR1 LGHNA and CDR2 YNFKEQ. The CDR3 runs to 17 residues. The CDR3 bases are TGTGCCAGCAGCCAAGGCCCCACGGCCGATAGCAATCAGCCCCAGCATTTT. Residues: CASSQGPTADSNQPQHF.

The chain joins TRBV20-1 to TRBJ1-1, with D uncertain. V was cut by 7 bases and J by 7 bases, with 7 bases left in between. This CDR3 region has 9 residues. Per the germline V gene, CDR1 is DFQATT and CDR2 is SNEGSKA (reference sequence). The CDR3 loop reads CSGTGEAFF. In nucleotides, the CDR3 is TGCAGTGGGACGGGTGAAGCTTTCTTT.

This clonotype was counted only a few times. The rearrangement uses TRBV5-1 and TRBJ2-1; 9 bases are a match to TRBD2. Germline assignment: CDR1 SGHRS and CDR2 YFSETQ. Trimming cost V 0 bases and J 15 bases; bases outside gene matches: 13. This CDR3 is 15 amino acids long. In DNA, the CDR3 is TGCGCCAGCAGCTTGGCAGGGGGTAGCGGGGGTATCCCGTTCTTC. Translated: CASSLAGGSGGIPFF. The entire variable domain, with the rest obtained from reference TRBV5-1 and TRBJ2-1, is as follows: KAGVTQTPRYLIKTRGQQVTLSCSPISGHRSVSWYQQTPGQGLQFLFEYFSETQRNKGNFPGRFSGRQFSNSRSEMNVSTLELGDSALYLCASSLAGGSGGIPFFGPGTRLTVL.

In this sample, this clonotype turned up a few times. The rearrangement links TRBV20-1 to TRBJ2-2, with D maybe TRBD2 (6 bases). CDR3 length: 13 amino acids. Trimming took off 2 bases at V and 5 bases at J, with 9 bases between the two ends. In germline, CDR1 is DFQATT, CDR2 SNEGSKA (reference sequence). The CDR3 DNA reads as TGCAGTGCTAGACCACGGGAGACCGGGGAGCTGTTTTTT. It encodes CSARPRETGELFF.

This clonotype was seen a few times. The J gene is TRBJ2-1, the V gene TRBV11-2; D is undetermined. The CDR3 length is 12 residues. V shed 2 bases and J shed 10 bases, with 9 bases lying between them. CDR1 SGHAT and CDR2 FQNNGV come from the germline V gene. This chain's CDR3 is CASSLFPAEQFF. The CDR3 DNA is TGTGCCAGCAGCTTATTCCCGGCGGAGCAGTTCTTC.

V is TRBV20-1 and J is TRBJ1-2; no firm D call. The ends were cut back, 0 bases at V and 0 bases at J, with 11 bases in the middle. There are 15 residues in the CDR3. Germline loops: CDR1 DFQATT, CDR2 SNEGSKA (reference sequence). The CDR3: CSARDVEDTNYGYTF. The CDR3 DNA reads TGCAGTGCTAGAGATGTGGAAGATACTAACTATGGCTACACCTTC.

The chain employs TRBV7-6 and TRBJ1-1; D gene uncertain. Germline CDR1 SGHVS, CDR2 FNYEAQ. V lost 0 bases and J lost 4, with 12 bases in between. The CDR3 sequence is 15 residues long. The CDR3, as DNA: TGTGCCAGCAGCTTAGCGGTGGGCTTTTCCACTGAAGCTTTCTTT. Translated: CASSLAVGFSTEAFF.

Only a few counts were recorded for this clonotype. The DNA for the CDR3 is TGCAGTGCTAGAGGGGATACAGGGGCTAGTGGAAACACCATATATTTT. Translated, it gives CSARGDTGASGNTIYF. The J gene is TRBJ1-3, the V gene TRBV20-1; 7 nucleotides line up with TRBD1. This CDR3 spans 16 amino acids. Unmatched junction bases numbered 9, after V lost 1 base and J lost 3 bases. CDR1 DFQATT and CDR2 SNEGSKA come from the germline V gene (reference sequence).

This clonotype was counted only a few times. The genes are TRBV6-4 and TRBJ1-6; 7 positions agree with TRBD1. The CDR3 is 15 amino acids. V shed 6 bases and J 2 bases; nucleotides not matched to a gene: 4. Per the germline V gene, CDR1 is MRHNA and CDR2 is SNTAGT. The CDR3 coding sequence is TGTGCCAGCAGCAAAGACAGGGCCTATAATTCACCCCTCCACTTT. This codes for CASSKDRAYNSPLHF.

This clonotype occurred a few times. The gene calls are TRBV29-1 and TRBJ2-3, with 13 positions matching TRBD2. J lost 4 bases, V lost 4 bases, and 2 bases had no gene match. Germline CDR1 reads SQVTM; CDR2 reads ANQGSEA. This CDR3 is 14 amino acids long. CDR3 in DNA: TGCAGCGTTGGTGGACTAGCGGGGGCAGATACGCAGTATTTT. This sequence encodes CSVGGLAGADTQYF.

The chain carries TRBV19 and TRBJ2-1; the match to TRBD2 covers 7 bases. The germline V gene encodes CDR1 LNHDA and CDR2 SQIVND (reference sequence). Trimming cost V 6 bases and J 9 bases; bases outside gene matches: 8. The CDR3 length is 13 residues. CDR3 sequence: CASRSTSSGEQFF. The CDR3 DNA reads TGTGCCAGTAGATCGACTAGCTCCGGTGAGCAGTTCTTC. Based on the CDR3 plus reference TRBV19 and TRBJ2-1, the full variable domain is DGGITQSPKYLFRKEGQNVTLSCEQNLNHDAMYWYRQDPGQGLRLIYYSQIVNDFQKGDIAEGYSVSREKKESFPLTVTSAQKNPTAFYLCASRSTSSGEQFFGPGTRLTVL.

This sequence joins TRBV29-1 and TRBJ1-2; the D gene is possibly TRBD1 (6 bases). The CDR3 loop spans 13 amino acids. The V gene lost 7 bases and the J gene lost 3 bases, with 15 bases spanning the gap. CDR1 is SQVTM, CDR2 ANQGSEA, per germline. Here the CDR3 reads CSAKRGADYGYTF. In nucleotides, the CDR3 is TGCAGCGCTAAAAGGGGGGCTGACTATGGCTACACCTTC.

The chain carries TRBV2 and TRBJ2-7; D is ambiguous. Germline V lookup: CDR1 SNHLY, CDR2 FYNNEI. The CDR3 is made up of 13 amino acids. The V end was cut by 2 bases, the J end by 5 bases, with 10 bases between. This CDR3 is CASSERATDEQYF. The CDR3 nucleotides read TGTGCCAGCAGTGAAAGGGCAACCGACGAGCAGTACTTC.

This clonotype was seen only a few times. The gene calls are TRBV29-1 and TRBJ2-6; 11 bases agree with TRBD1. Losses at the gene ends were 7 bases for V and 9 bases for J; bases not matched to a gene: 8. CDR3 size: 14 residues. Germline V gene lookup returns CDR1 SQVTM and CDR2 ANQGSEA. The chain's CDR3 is CSAADRGLGNVLTF. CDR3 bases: TGCAGCGCCGCGGACAGGGGGCTAGGCAACGTCCTGACTTTC.

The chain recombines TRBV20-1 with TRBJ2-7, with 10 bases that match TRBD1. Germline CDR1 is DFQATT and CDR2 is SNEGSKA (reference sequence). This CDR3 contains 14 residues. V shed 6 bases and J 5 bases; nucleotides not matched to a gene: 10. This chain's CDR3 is CSADWDRGYNEQYF. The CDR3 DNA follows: TGCAGTGCAGATTGGGACAGGGGCTACAACGAGCAGTACTTC.

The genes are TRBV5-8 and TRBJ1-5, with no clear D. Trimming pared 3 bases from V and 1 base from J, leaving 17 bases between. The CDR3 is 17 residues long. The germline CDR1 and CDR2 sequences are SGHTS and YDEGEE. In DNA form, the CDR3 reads TGTGCCAGCAGCTGGCCTCTCGACCCCCGCAGCAATCAGCCCCAGCATTTT. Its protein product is CASSWPLDPRSNQPQHF.

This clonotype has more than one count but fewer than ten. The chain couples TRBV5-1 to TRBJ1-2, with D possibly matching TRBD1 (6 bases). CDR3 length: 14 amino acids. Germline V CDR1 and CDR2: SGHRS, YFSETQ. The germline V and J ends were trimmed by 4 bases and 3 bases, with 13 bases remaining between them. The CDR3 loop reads CASSEDSEYYGYTF. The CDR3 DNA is TGCGCCAGCAGCGAGGACAGCGAATACTATGGCTACACCTTC.

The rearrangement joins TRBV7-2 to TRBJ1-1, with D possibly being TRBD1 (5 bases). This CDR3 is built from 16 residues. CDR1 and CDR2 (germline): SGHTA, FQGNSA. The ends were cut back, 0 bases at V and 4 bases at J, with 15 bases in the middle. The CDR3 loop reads CASSLAGGTGVTEAFF. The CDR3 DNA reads TGTGCCAGCAGCTTAGCGGGGGGGACGGGTGTCACTGAAGCTTTCTTT. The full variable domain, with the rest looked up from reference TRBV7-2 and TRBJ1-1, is GAGVSQSPSNKVTEKGKDVELRCDPISGHTALYWYRQSLGQGLEFLIYFQGNSAPDKSGLPSDRFSAERTGGSVSTLTIQRTQQEDSAVYLCASSLAGGTGVTEAFFGQGTRLTVV.

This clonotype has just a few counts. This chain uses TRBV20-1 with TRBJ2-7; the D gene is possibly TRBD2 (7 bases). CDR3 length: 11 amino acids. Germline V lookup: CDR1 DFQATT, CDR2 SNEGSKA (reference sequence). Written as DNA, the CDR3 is TGCAGCGCAAGGGGGGGGAAGGAGCAGTACTTC. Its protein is CSARGGKEQYF.

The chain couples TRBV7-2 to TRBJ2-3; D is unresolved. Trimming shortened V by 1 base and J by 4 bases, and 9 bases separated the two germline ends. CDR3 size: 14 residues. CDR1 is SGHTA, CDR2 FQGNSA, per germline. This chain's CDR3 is CASSLGLAADTQYF. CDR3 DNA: TGTGCCAGCAGCTTAGGCTTAGCAGCAGATACGCAGTATTTT.

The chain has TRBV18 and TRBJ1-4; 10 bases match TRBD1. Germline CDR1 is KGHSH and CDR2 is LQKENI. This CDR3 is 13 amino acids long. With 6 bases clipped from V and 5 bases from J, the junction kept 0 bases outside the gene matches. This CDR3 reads CASSGQGNEKLFF. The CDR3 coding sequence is TGTGCCAGCTCGGGACAGGGGAATGAAAAACTGTTTTTT. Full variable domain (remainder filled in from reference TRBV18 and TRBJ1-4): NAGVMQNPRHLVRRRGQEARLRCSPMKGHSHVYWYRQLPEEGLKFMVYLQKENIIDESGMPKERFSAEFPKEGPSILRIQQVVRGDSAAYFCASSGQGNEKLFFGSGTQLSVL.

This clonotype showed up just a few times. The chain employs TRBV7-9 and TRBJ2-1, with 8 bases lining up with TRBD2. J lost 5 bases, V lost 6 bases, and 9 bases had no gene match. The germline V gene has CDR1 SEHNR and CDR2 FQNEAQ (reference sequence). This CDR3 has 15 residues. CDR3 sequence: CASSSSGPGNNEQFF. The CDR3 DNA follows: TGTGCCAGCAGTTCTAGCGGGCCCGGTAACAATGAGCAGTTCTTC.

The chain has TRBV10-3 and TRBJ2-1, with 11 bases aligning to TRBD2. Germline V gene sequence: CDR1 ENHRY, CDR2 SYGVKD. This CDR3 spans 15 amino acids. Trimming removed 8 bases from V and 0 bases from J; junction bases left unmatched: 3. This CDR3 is CAILAGGSSYNEQFF. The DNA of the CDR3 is TGTGCCATCCTAGCGGGAGGTTCCTCCTACAATGAGCAGTTCTTC.

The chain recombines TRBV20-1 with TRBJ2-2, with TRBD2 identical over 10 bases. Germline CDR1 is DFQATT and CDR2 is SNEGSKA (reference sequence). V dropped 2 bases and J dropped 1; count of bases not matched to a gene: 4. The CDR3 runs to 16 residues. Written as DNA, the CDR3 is TGCAGTGCTAGATCTCGGACTAGCGGGAACACCGGGGAGCTGTTTTTT. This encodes CSARSRTSGNTGELFF.